The TCR beta chain described here comes from a study of brain T cells in children with intractable seizures. Assay used: immunoSEQ multiplex PCR; TCRdb lists only in-frame clones, some missing. The sample consists of about 320,000 clones, 93% of them appearing once. V shed 0 bases and J shed 0 bases, with 12 bases lying between them. Germline V gene sequence: CDR1 SEHNR, CDR2 FQNEAQ (reference sequence). The CDR3 loop spans 17 amino acids. Specified time point: blood from clinic visit 5 months post-surgery; TSC patient then seizure free. The sequenced cases were selected for having the highest brain T cell transcript signatures.

The receptor was isolated from a boy in the first two years of life with tuberous sclerosis and intractable seizures. The chain links TRBV7-9 to TRBJ1-3; D gene unclear. The sample consisted of peripheral blood, taken about 5 months after surgery. The chain's CDR3 is CASSLANTVVSGNTIYF. Written as DNA, the CDR3 is TGTGCCAGCAGCTTAGCGAATACGGTTGTCTCTGGAAACACCATATATTTT.